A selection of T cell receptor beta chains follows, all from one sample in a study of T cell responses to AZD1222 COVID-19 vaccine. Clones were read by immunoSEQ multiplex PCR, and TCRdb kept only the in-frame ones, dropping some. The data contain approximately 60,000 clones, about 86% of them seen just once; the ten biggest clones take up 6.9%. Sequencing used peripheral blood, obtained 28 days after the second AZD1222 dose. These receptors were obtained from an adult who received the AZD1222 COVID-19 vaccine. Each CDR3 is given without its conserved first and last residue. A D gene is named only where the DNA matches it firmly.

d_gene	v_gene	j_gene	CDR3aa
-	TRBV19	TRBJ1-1	ASVQGYTEAF
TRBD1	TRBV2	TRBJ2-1	ASRQRQGATYNEQF
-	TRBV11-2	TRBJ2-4	ASSLYVLENIQY
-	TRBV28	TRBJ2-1	ASRKYNEQF
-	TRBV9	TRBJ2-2	ASSVAGHNTGELF
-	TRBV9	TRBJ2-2	ASSVGGALSGELF
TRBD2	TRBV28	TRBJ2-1	ASSKRLASSTSYNEQF
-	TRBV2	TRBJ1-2	ASRGYYGYT
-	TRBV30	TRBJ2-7	AWGGFDEQY
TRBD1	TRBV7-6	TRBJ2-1	ASSPGTDNEQF
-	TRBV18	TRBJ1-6	ASSPTDSAYNSPLH
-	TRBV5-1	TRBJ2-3	ASSAFTSNQDTQY
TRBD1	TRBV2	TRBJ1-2	ASSESGTDYT
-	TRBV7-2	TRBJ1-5	ASSLGPQNQPQH
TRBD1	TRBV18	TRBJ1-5	ASSPPGQGNQPQH
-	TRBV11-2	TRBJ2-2	ASSPPLNTGELF
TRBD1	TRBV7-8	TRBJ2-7	ASSRLSQGVLREQY
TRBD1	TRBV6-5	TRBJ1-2	ASRLAGGANGYT
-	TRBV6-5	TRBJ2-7	ASSYSRHEQY
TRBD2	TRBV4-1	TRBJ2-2	ASSRRLAGGSLTGELF
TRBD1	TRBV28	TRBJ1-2	ASTQGGTAARGYT
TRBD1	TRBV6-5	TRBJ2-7	ASSLARTGIGEQY
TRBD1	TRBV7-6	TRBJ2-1	ASSSPVAGGEQF
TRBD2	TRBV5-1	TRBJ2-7	ASSSRGLAGFSYEQY
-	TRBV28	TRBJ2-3	ASSLEGHTQY
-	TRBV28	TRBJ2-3	ASTIRSPGTQY
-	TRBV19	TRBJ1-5	ATRRASNQPQH
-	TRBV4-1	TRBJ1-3	ASSVRQADSFSGNTIY
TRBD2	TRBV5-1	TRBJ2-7	ASSFEPGLAGVEQY
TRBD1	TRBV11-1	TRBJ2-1	ASSSTGNEQF
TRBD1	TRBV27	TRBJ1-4	ASSPLGQGLNEKLF
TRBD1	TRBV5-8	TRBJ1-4	ASSSGQYNEKLF
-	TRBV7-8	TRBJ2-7	ASSLISYGGHEQY
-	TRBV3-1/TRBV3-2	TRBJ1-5	ASSQGAGYSNQPQH
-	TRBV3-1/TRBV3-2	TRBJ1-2	ASSPERQNYGYT
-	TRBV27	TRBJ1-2	ASSSSPAAFYT
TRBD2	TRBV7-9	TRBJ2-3	ASSAGTSGTSTDTQY
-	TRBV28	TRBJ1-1	ASSHYTGKRDTEAF
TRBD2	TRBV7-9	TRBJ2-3	ASSPTSRDTQY
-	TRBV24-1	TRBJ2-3	ATRAGPGADTQY
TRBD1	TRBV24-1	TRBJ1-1	ATSAGQGSTEAF
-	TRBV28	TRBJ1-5	ASTSGSAPQH
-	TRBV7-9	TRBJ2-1	ASSLTYNEQF
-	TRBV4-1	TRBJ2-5	ASSHPGGGAKTQY
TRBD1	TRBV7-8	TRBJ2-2	ASSSMGQLTGELF